A selection of T cell receptor beta chains follows, all from one sample in a study of beta chain features in type 1 diabetes. TCRdb's table, derived via immunoSEQ multiplex PCR, lists solely in-frame clones and lacks some. The profile shows 250,000 or so clones, 27% of them singletons. Sequencing was performed on central memory CD4+ T cells from blood. The receptors were sampled from a man aged 30 to 45 in good health. Each CDR3 is given with its conserved first and last residue. Each record gives: clone size, J gene, D gene, V gene, CDR3 DNA, CDR3 protein. The D gene is left open where the match is weak. Size values are once, few and many counts, or a class for expanded clones, and some rows have none.

>-|TRBJ1-1|-|TRBV6-5
TGTGCCAGCAGTTACCCGGGACAAGGGAACACTGAAGCTTTCTTT
CASSYPGQGNTEAFF
>many|TRBJ2-5|-|TRBV2
TGTGCCAGCAGAGGGACGAGCGGAGAGACCCAGTACTTC
CASRGTSGETQYF
>few|TRBJ1-1|-|TRBV7-2
TGTGCCACCAGGCCAATGAGAAACACTGAAGCTTTCTTT
CATRPMRNTEAFF
>few|TRBJ2-1|-|TRBV29-1
TGCAGCGTGAACGGAAGGAATGAGCAGTTCTTC
CSVNGRNEQFF
>few|TRBJ1-2|-|TRBV4-3
TGCGCCAGCAGCCAAGATACCGGGATCGGCTACACCTTC
CASSQDTGIGYTF
>few|TRBJ2-1|TRBD2|TRBV7-8
TGTGCCAGCAGCCGACTAGCGGGAGGGGTCTCCTACAATGAGCAGTTCTTC
CASSRLAGGVSYNEQFF
>-|TRBJ1-2|-|TRBV27
TGTGCCAGTAGAACGGGAGCCTTAACTTTGGCCACCTTC
CASRTGALTLATF
>few|TRBJ2-3|-|TRBV11-2
TGTGCCAGCAGCCCAAGGACTATAGATACGCAGTATTTT
CASSPRTIDTQYF
>once|TRBJ2-5|-|TRBV5-4
TGTGCCACGGGCGTCCCAGGAGAGACCCAGTACTTC
CATGVPGETQYF
>-|TRBJ2-7|-|TRBV6-1
TGTGCCAGCACTCGAGGGGGGCAGGGGGTCTACGAGCAGTACTTC
CASTRGGQGVYEQYF
>-|TRBJ2-7|TRBD2|TRBV10-3
TGTGCCATCAGTGAGCTGGGACTAGCGGGAGGCTCCTACGAGCAGTACTTC
CAISELGLAGGSYEQYF
>-|TRBJ1-1|-|TRBV4-3
TGCGCCAGCAGCCAAGATAGACGGACTGAAGCTTTCTTT
CASSQDRRTEAFF
>few|TRBJ2-3|-|TRBV29-1
TGCAGCGTTGAAGCAGGGGCCGATACGCAGTATTTT
CSVEAGADTQYF
>few|TRBJ1-2|-|TRBV6-1
TGTGCCAGCAGGTCGTCGGGTGACTATGGCTACACCTTC
CASRSSGDYGYTF
>-|TRBJ1-6|-|TRBV7-9
TGTGCCAGCAGCTTAGCGCGGACGGGAAATTCACCCCTCCACTTT
CASSLARTGNSPLHF
>-|TRBJ2-5|-|TRBV7-9
TGTGCCAGCAGCCCCGGAGGGGGCGTAGAGACCCAGTACTTC
CASSPGGGVETQYF
>-|TRBJ2-3|-|TRBV6-5
TGTGCCAGCAGTGAGGCGGGACGCACAGATACGCAGTATTTT
CASSEAGRTDTQYF
>-|TRBJ2-7|-|TRBV7-9
TGTGCCAGCAGCCCTCAGTACGAGCAGTACTTC
CASSPQYEQYF
>-|TRBJ2-5|-|TRBV7-2
TGTGCCAGCAGCCCGGGGGTACGGGGGGCAGGGGAGACCCAGTACTTC
CASSPGVRGAGETQYF
>-|TRBJ2-3|-|TRBV7-2
TGTGCCAGCAGCTTAGACAGTAATCCCACAGATACGCAGTATTTT
CASSLDSNPTDTQYF
>-|TRBJ1-3|TRBD1|TRBV7-6
TGTGCCAGCAGTTCAGGGGGCCTCTCTGGAAACACCATATATTTT
CASSSGGLSGNTIYF
>-|TRBJ2-7|-|TRBV7-2
TGTGCCAGCAGTCCCTGGGACTACGAGCAGTACTTC
CASSPWDYEQYF
>-|TRBJ2-6|-|TRBV6-5
TGTGCCAGCAGTCTAGACAGTGTGAACGTCCTGACTTTC
CASSLDSVNVLTF
>few|TRBJ2-7|TRBD2|TRBV7-2
TGTGCCAGCAGCTTAATAGCGGGACCTAACTACGAGCAGTACTTC
CASSLIAGPNYEQYF
>few|TRBJ2-1|-|TRBV30
TGTGCCTGGAGTGCTACAGGGACGGCGCAGTTCTTC
CAWSATGTAQFF
>-|TRBJ1-2|-|TRBV28
TGTGCCAGCAGTTTGACAGCAATTTATGGCTACACCTTC
CASSLTAIYGYTF
>-|TRBJ2-7|-|TRBV5-4
TGTGCCAGCAGCCCCCGTAGAGGGGAGAGCGAGCAGTACTTC
CASSPRRGESEQYF
>few|TRBJ2-1|TRBD2|TRBV5-6
TGTGCCAGCAGCCCTGGACTAGCGGACTCCTACAATGAGCAGTTCTTC
CASSPGLADSYNEQFF
>few|TRBJ1-1|-|TRBV19
TGTGCCAGTAGTAAGGAGAACACTGAAGCTTTCTTT
CASSKENTEAFF
>-|TRBJ2-3|TRBD1|TRBV5-6
TGTGCCAGCAACTACAGGGGGAGGACAGATACGCAGTATTTT
CASNYRGRTDTQYF
>-|TRBJ2-5|-|TRBV18
TGTGCCAGCTCACCATTATTACAGGAGTACCAAGAGACCCAGTACTTC
CASSPLLQEYQETQYF
>few|TRBJ2-7|-|TRBV7-9
TGTGCCAGCAGCCCGGGAAGTGCTGCCGAGCAGTACTTC
CASSPGSAAEQYF
>-|TRBJ2-7|-|TRBV5-1
TGCGCCAGCAGATGGACGGGCTCCTACGAGCAGTACTTC
CASRWTGSYEQYF
>-|TRBJ1-1|TRBD1|TRBV18
TGTGCCAGCTCACCCCGACAGGGAGAGTCTGAAGCTTTCTTT
CASSPRQGESEAFF
>few|TRBJ2-6|-|TRBV7-2
TGTGCCAGCAGCAACTCTGGGGCCAACGTCCTGACTTTC
CASSNSGANVLTF
>-|TRBJ2-1|-|TRBV6-1
TGTGCCAGCAGTGAGAACCGACACAATGAGCAGTTCTTC
CASSENRHNEQFF
>few|TRBJ2-1|-|TRBV27
TGTGCCAGCAGAAAGACTAGCTCCTACAATGAGCAGTTCTTC
CASRKTSSYNEQFF
>-|TRBJ1-5|-|TRBV6-6
TGTGCCAGCAGTTCGACCGGCGGGGATCGGCCCCAGCATTTT
CASSSTGGDRPQHF
>-|TRBJ2-5|-|TRBV29-1
TGCAGCGTTGGGCAGAAAGAGACCCAGTACTTC
CSVGQKETQYF
>-|TRBJ2-3|-|TRBV5-4
TGTGCCAGCAGCCTATCAGGACGCACAGATACGCAGTATTTT
CASSLSGRTDTQYF
>-|TRBJ2-1|TRBD2|TRBV7-2
TGTGCCAGCAGCTTAGGGCGGGAGTTCAATGAGCAGTTCTTC
CASSLGREFNEQFF
>-|TRBJ1-5|-|TRBV19
TGTGCCAGTAACCCACAAGGGTTAGATCAGCCCCAGCATTTT
CASNPQGLDQPQHF
>-|TRBJ2-7|-|TRBV11-2
TGTGCCAGCAGTCAGGACACCCACTACGAGCAGTACTTC
CASSQDTHYEQYF
>few|TRBJ2-1|-|TRBV11-3
TGTGCCAGCAGCTTAGAGGTCGATGAGCAGTTCTTC
CASSLEVDEQFF
>-|TRBJ2-7|-|TRBV7-9
TGTGCCAGCAGCCTAGACAACAATAATCGGGACACCTACGAGCAGTACTTC
CASSLDNNNRDTYEQYF
>-|TRBJ1-5|-|TRBV29-1
TGCAGCGTTGGGTGGAATCAGCCCCAGCATTTT
CSVGWNQPQHF
>few|TRBJ2-4|-|TRBV7-2
TGTGCCAGCAGTCCAGACGGAGCCAAAAACATTCAGTACTTC
CASSPDGAKNIQYF
>-|TRBJ1-3|-|TRBV18
TGTGCCACCCATGAGGTGGCCTCTGGAAACACCATATATTTT
CATHEVASGNTIYF
>-|TRBJ1-1|-|TRBV7-8
TGTGCCAGCAGCTACAGGGAGGAGTCTGAAGCTTTCTTT
CASSYREESEAFF
>many|TRBJ2-7|-|TRBV7-6
TGTGCCAGCAGCTCCCGGGGGTACGAGCAGTACTTC
CASSSRGYEQYF
>few|TRBJ2-2|-|TRBV18
TGTGCCATCCAAAACGAGGCAGCCGGGGAGCTGTTTTTT
CAIQNEAAGELFF
>-|TRBJ2-1|TRBD2|TRBV11-2
TGTGCCAGCAGCTTAGGGTATAGCGGGAGATTGGCGAATGAGCAGTTCTTC
CASSLGYSGRLANEQFF
>-|TRBJ2-6|TRBD2|TRBV4-1
TGCGCCAGCAGCCAACTAGGACTAGCGGACATCTCTGGGGCCAACGTCCTGACTTTC
CASSQLGLADISGANVLTF
>-|TRBJ2-6|-|TRBV7-2
TGTGCCAGCAGCTTAGATTTGACCGTCCTGACTTTC
CASSLDLTVLTF
>-|TRBJ1-5|-|TRBV29-1
TGCAGCGTAGCGGGAGGAGTAAATCAGCCCCAGCATTTT
CSVAGGVNQPQHF
>-|TRBJ2-1|TRBD2|TRBV30
TGTGCCTGGTCCCGACTAGCGGGAGTAGGCAATGAGCAGTTCTTC
CAWSRLAGVGNEQFF
>once|TRBJ1-5|-|TRBV23-1
TGCGCCAGCATTGGGACCCCGGGCAGGAGTCAGCCCCAGCATTTT
CASIGTPGRSQPQHF
>-|TRBJ1-1|-|TRBV18
TGTGCCAGCTCACCACGGAACACTGAAGCTTTCTTT
CASSPRNTEAFF
>-|TRBJ2-1|-|TRBV5-1
TGCGCCAGCAGCTTTCTCGACAATGAGCAGTTCTTC
CASSFLDNEQFF
>-|TRBJ2-1|TRBD1|TRBV30
TGTGCCTGGAGTAGAGACAGGGCCAATGAGCAGTTCTTC
CAWSRDRANEQFF